This TCR beta chain was identified during a study of blood T cell repertoires in COVID-19. TCRdb's table, derived via immunoSEQ multiplex PCR, lists solely in-frame clones and lacks some. Of a few hundred thousand clones in the sample, over 75% were seen once. V lost 0 bases to trimming and J lost 9 bases, with 7 bases between them. The CDR3 covers 12 residues. CDR1 and CDR2 (germline): SGHDT, YYEEEE. This clone was seen a single time. Enrollees, about 18 to 89 years old, lived in 24 US areas. Clinical history reported by participants formed the basis on which cohorts were assigned. Recovered Cohort 3 donors showed two negative PCRs, clearance, or symptom resolution.

This receptor was obtained from a woman in her thirties who had recovered from COVID-19. The chain is built from TRBV5-6 and TRBJ2-1; D not resolved. Sample: PBMCs or T cells enriched from blood (not recorded which). The CDR3 DNA reads TGTGCCAGCAGCTTGGGGGCTGGTGAGCAGTTCTTC. It translates to CASSLGAGEQFF.